The 14 T cell receptor beta chains listed next were all sequenced from one sample in a study of T cell responses to AZD1222 COVID-19 vaccine. Assay used: immunoSEQ multiplex PCR; TCRdb lists only in-frame clones, some missing. The sample lists approximately 92,000 clones, more than 75% occurring once. The material sequenced was peripheral blood, taken on day 0 of AZD1222 vaccination. These receptors all come from an adult in good health.

The V gene is TRBV2, the J gene TRBJ1-5; no reliable D call. This CDR3 has 13 amino acids. Germline CDR1 and CDR2: SNHLY and FYNNEI. V was shortened by 6 bases and J by 6 bases, with 12 bases between the two germline ends. The CDR3 nucleotides are TGTGCCAGCAGATTCGTGAAGGTTCAGCCCCAGCATTTT. This codes for CASRFVKVQPQHF.

The table lists this clone with a count of one. The chain uses TRBV6-5 and TRBJ1-4; D is undetermined. The CDR3 runs 14 residues. Trimming took off 2 bases at V and 6 bases at J, with 10 bases between the two ends. In germline, CDR1 is MNHEY, CDR2 SVGAGI. CDR3 DNA: TGTGCCAGCAGTTACGAGGGTTTTTATGAAAAACTGTTTTTT. Encoded protein: CASSYEGFYEKLFF.

This clone was picked up one time. This chain connects TRBV27 to TRBJ2-1; D might be TRBD1 (8 bases). The V end lost 5 bases, the J end lost 4 bases, and 21 bases lay between the germline ends. This CDR3 spans 17 amino acids. Germline V gene data show CDR1 as MNHEY and CDR2 as SMNVEV (reference sequence). As DNA, the CDR3 is TGTGCCAGCAGTCCCACAGGGGGGGGAAGTCGTTACAATGAGCAGTTCTTC. It codes for CASSPTGGGSRYNEQFF.

The chain couples TRBV19 to TRBJ2-3, with 8 bases fitting TRBD1. Germline V gene sequence: CDR1 LNHDA, CDR2 SQIVND (reference sequence). The CDR3 loop spans 16 amino acids. V trimming: 1 base; J trimming: 4 bases; junction bases outside the gene matches: 7. CDR3: CASSIGSGGTADTQYF. As DNA, the CDR3 is TGTGCCAGTAGTATAGGTTCAGGGGGCACAGCAGATACGCAGTATTTT. Filled out from reference TRBV19 and TRBJ2-3, the complete variable domain reads DGGITQSPKYLFRKEGQNVTLSCEQNLNHDAMYWYRQDPGQGLRLIYYSQIVNDFQKGDIAEGYSVSREKKESFPLTVTSAQKNPTAFYLCASSIGSGGTADTQYFGPGTRLTVL.

This chain connects TRBV19 to TRBJ2-5; 9 bases line up with TRBD1. Germline V CDR1 and CDR2: LNHDA, SQIVND (reference sequence). V shed 5 bases and J 4 bases; nucleotides not matched to a gene: 8. The CDR3 length is 15 residues. Here the CDR3 reads CASSPRDRDGETQYF. Here the CDR3 DNA reads TGTGCCAGTAGTCCCCGGGACAGGGACGGAGAGACCCAGTACTTC. The variable domain in full, with the rest retrieved from reference TRBV19 and TRBJ2-5, is DGGITQSPKYLFRKEGQNVTLSCEQNLNHDAMYWYRQDPGQGLRLIYYSQIVNDFQKGDIAEGYSVSREKKESFPLTVTSAQKNPTAFYLCASSPRDRDGETQYFGPGTRLLVL.

The chain has TRBV6-4 and TRBJ1-1; possibly TRBD1 for D (5 bases). The germline CDR1 and CDR2 sequences are MRHNA and SNTAGT. This CDR3 region has 13 residues. V lost 6 bases and J 1 base, leaving 9 bases between the germline ends. CDR3 DNA sequence: TGTGCCAGCAGGCCGGGACCGAACACTGAAGCTTTCTTT. It encodes CASRPGPNTEAFF.

The V gene is TRBV10-2, the J gene TRBJ1-4, with D unresolved. The CDR3 is made up of 13 amino acids. Germline CDR1 is WSHSY and CDR2 is SAAADI. Trimming pared 8 bases from V and 9 bases from J, leaving 16 bases between. The DNA of the CDR3 is TGCGCCAGCCAACAGACAACCGGCCAAAAACTGTTTTTT. Translating gives CASQQTTGQKLFF.

This chain uses TRBV15 with TRBJ1-4; perhaps TRBD1 as D (5 bases). The germline V gene has CDR1 LNHNV and CDR2 YYDKDF (reference sequence). Trimming shortened V by 0 bases and J by 6 bases, and 11 bases separated the two germline ends. CDR3 length equals 15 residues. The CDR3 loop is CATSRDGAGYEKLFF. The CDR3 DNA follows: TGTGCCACCAGCAGAGATGGGGCAGGCTATGAAAAACTGTTTTTT. The variable domain in full, with the rest retrieved from reference TRBV15 and TRBJ1-4, is DAMVIQNPRYQVTQFGKPVTLSCSQTLNHNVMYWYQQKSSQAPKLLFHYYDKDFNNEADTPDNFQSRRPNTSFCFLDIRSPGLGDTAMYLCATSRDGAGYEKLFFGSGTQLSVL.

The gene calls are TRBV14 and TRBJ1-2, with D hard to call. From germline, CDR1 is SGHDN and CDR2 FVKESK. Trimming took 5 bases from V and 1 from J, leaving 8 bases between them. The CDR3 is made up of 13 amino acids. CDR3 in DNA: TGTGCCAGCAGCTCTACAGTTAACTATGGCTACACCTTC. The encoded protein is CASSSTVNYGYTF. Using reference TRBV14 and TRBJ1-2 for the parts outside the CDR3, the full variable domain is EAGVTQFPSHSVIEKGQTVTLRCDPISGHDNLYWYRRVMGKEIKFLLHFVKESKQDESGMPNNRFLAERTGGTYSTLKVQPAELEDSGVYFCASSSTVNYGYTFGSGTRLTVV.

The chain uses TRBV6-2 or TRBV6-3 and TRBJ2-2, with 12 positions matching TRBD2. Per germline, CDR1 MNHEY and CDR2 SVGEGT. Trimming cost V 5 bases and J 6 bases; bases outside gene matches: 4. The CDR3 runs to 15 residues. The CDR3 region is CASSPTSGGAGELFF. CDR3 nucleotide sequence: TGTGCCAGCAGTCCGACTAGCGGGGGTGCCGGGGAGCTGTTTTTT.

As regards this clone: This CDR3 is also generated by other DNA sequences in the sample. The rearrangement uses TRBV5-1 and TRBJ1-2; the match to TRBD1 covers 8 bases. V lost 0 bases to trimming and J lost 4 bases; unmatched junction nucleotides: 2. Germline V gene sequence: CDR1 SGHRS, CDR2 YFSETQ. This CDR3 spans 14 amino acids. The DNA of the CDR3 is TGCGCCAGCAGCTTGGGACAGGGGAGCTATGGCTACACCTTC. Its protein product is CASSLGQGSYGYTF.

V is TRBV4-1 and J is TRBJ1-1; 9 nucleotides match TRBD1. CDR1 and CDR2 from the germline V gene are MGHRA and YSYEKL. The CDR3 is 15 amino acids. Trimming at V came to 6 bases and at J to 0 bases, leaving 5 bases not matched to a gene. The CDR3 DNA sequence: TGCGCCAGCAGGACAGGGGGGCCTATGAACACTGAAGCTTTCTTT. Protein: CASRTGGPMNTEAFF.

The rearrangement links TRBV5-5 to TRBJ1-5; 12 bases fit TRBD1. The CDR3 runs to 16 residues. Germline CDR1 SGHKS, CDR2 YYEKEE (reference sequence). V trimming: 1 base; J trimming: 7 bases; junction bases outside the gene matches: 6. CDR3 loop: CASSLMGQGALQPQHF. CDR3 nucleotide sequence: TGTGCCAGCAGCTTGATGGGACAGGGGGCTTTGCAGCCCCAGCATTTT. Variable domain in full (rest from reference TRBV5-5 and TRBJ1-5): DAGVTQSPTHLIKTRGQQVTLRCSPISGHKSVSWYQQVLGQGPQFIFQYYEKEERGRGNFPDRFSARQFPNYSSELNVNALLLGDSALYLCASSLMGQGALQPQHFGDGTRLSIL.

This chain uses TRBV19 with TRBJ1-1; D is undetermined. CDR3 length: 12 amino acids. The V end was cut by 5 bases, the J end by 6 bases, with 10 bases between. Germline CDR1 reads LNHDA; CDR2 reads SQIVND (reference sequence). CDR3 loop: CASSQPWSEAFF. The CDR3 DNA is TGTGCCAGTAGTCAACCGTGGTCTGAAGCTTTCTTT.